The 22 T cell receptor beta chains below were found in one sample sequenced in a study of OX40 agonist ivuxolimab in advanced cancers. Sequenced by immunoSEQ multiplex PCR; TCRdb stores in-frame clones only, minus some. This sample has tens of thousands of clones, with almost 90% found just once. The sequencing here drew on CD4+ or CD8+ T cells sorted from blood, taken in a trial of the OX40 agonist ivuxolimab. These TCRs come from an adult with an advanced solid tumor such as melanoma, head and neck, liver or kidney cancer.

The CDR3, as DNA: TGTGCCAGCAGCCAGCTAGCCTCCGAGCAGTACTTC. Its protein product is CASSQLASEQYF. This rearrangement joins TRBV6-6 to TRBJ2-7; D may be TRBD2 (5 bases). V gave up 6 bases and J gave up 6 bases, with 12 bases separating them. Germline V gives CDR1 MNHNY, CDR2 SVGAGI (reference sequence). The CDR3 spans 12 residues.

This chain joins TRBV6-1 and TRBJ1-5; D call uncertain. There are 14 residues in the CDR3. The V end was cut by 4 bases, the J end by 4 bases, with 11 bases between. Germline CDR1 and CDR2: MNHNS and SASEGT. The CDR3 DNA is TGTGCCAGCAGTGTGTTGGCAGATAATCAGCCCCAGCATTTT. Its protein is CASSVLADNQPQHF.

V gene TRBV27 combines with J gene TRBJ2-1; D unclear. Germline loops: CDR1 MNHEY, CDR2 SMNVEV (reference sequence). Trimming cost V 5 bases and J 0 bases, with 11 bases left between them. CDR3 size: 15 residues. The CDR3 is CASSRRSFSYNEQFF. For the CDR3, the DNA is TGTGCCAGCAGTCGAAGAAGCTTCTCCTACAATGAGCAGTTCTTC.

Note on this clone: The junction differs from germline at one of its ends, possibly a read error. The rearrangement uses TRBV7-7 and TRBJ2-1, with D perhaps matching TRBD2 (6 bases). From germline, CDR1 is SSHAT and CDR2 FNYEAQ (reference sequence). This CDR3 comprises 14 residues. The CDR3 sequence is CASSLGGPYNEQFF. The CDR3 DNA sequence: TGTGCTAGCAGCTTGGGAGGCCCATACAATGAGCAGTTCTTC.

This clone occurred a few times. V usage is TRBV4-2 and J usage is TRBJ2-3, with TRBD2 matching over 10 bases. The trim removed 0 bases at V and 1 base at J, leaving 1 base unmatched. Germline V gives CDR1 LGHNA, CDR2 YNFKEQ. CDR3 length equals 16 residues. This CDR3 reads CASSQDGTSGTDTQYF. DNA for the CDR3: TGTGCCAGCAGCCAAGATGGGACTAGCGGCACAGATACGCAGTATTTT.

For this clone: Sequence at one end of the junction differs from germline and may be a read error. The chain couples TRBV7-7 to TRBJ2-5; TRBD2 agrees at 11 bases. The CDR3 length is 15 residues. Per the germline V gene, CDR1 is SSHAT and CDR2 is FNYEAQ (reference sequence). This CDR3 reads CASSSGLAGRETQYF. CDR3 DNA: TGTGCTAGCAGCTCAGGACTAGCGGGTCGGGAGACCCAGTACTTC.

This chain joins TRBV7-9 and TRBJ2-7, with a weak D call TRBD2 (6 bases). The germline CDR1 and CDR2 sequences are SEHNR and FQNEAQ (reference sequence). V shed 0 bases and J shed 5 bases, with 11 bases lying between them. The CDR3 runs 14 residues. CDR3 loop: CASSLALLADEQYF. The CDR3 bases are TGTGCCAGCAGCTTAGCGCTATTAGCGGACGAGCAGTACTTC.

CDR3 coding DNA: TGCGCCAGCAGCTTGGGCGGACGACATAATGAAAAACTGTTTTTT. Translating gives CASSLGGRHNEKLFF. The chain recombines TRBV5-1 with TRBJ1-4; D is ambiguous. The CDR3 consists of 15 residues. The V and J ends lost 0 bases and 4 bases respectively, with 10 bases between them. Per germline, CDR1 SGHRS and CDR2 YFSETQ.

This clone was counted a single time. The chain carries TRBV19 and TRBJ2-7; TRBD2 matches 8 bases. V shed 11 bases and J 6 bases; nucleotides not matched to a gene: 6. Germline V gives CDR1 LNHDA, CDR2 SQIVND (reference sequence). The CDR3 covers 11 residues. CDR3 coding DNA: TGTGCCTGCGGGGGGTCCGGCGAGCAGTACTTC. This codes for CACGGSGEQYF.

The chain has TRBV28 and TRBJ2-7; D gene uncertain. Germline lookup yields CDR1 MDHEN and CDR2 SYDVKM. The CDR3 is 14 residues long. V gave up 8 bases and J gave up 0 bases, with 14 bases separating them. DNA of the CDR3: TGTGCCAGCTTTAGGACGGGTCCCTCCTACGAGCAGTACTTC. The encoded protein is CASFRTGPSYEQYF. The full variable domain, rest sourced from reference TRBV28 and TRBJ2-7, is DVKVTQSSRYLVKRTGEKVFLECVQDMDHENMFWYRQDPGLGLRLIYFSYDVKMKEKGDIPEGYSVSREKKERFSLILESASTNQTSMYLCASFRTGPSYEQYFGPGTRLTVT.

This chain uses TRBV6-5 with TRBJ1-1; tentatively, D is TRBD1 (6 bases). CDR3 size: 13 residues. V was pared by 7 bases and J by 6 bases, with 15 bases between. Germline CDR1 is MNHEY and CDR2 is SVGAGI. The CDR3 is CASISGGQSEAFF. The CDR3 DNA follows: TGTGCCAGCATCTCCGGGGGCCAGTCTGAAGCTTTCTTT.

A note on this clone: A read error may produce the germline difference seen at one junction end. This rearrangement joins TRBV7-7 to TRBJ2-2; no firm D call. This CDR3 is 14 amino acids long. CDR1 and CDR2 (germline): SSHAT, FNYEAQ (reference sequence). The CDR3 spells CASSLGINTGELFF. The CDR3 DNA reads as TGTGCTAGCAGCTTAGGTATAAACACCGGGGAGCTGTTTTTT.

J is TRBJ2-5 and V is TRBV19, with D possibly TRBD1 on 5 matching bases. The V end was cut by 5 bases, the J end by 2 bases, with 12 bases between. The CDR3 is 14 amino acids. Germline-derived CDR1 and CDR2 are LNHDA and SQIVND (reference sequence). The CDR3 DNA follows: TGTGCCAGTAGTCTCCGACAGCCGCAAGAGACCCAGTACTTC. This sequence encodes CASSLRQPQETQYF.

The chain carries TRBV10-3 and TRBJ1-1, with D possibly TRBD1 on 5 matching bases. The germline gives CDR1 ENHRY, CDR2 SYGVKD. The CDR3 is made up of 15 amino acids. V lost 3 bases and J lost 5, with 16 bases in between. CDR3: CAISERKGIRTEAFF. CDR3 bases: TGTGCCATCAGTGAAAGAAAGGGGATACGGACTGAAGCTTTCTTT.

The chain uses TRBV11-3 and TRBJ2-5; the D is unclear. Germline CDR1 and CDR2: SGHNT and YENEEA. V dropped 0 bases and J dropped 9 bases, with 14 bases sitting between them. The CDR3 sequence is 14 residues long. CDR3 residues: CASSLDERSPAQYF. For the CDR3, the DNA is TGTGCCAGCAGCTTAGACGAAAGGAGCCCGGCCCAGTACTTC.

J is TRBJ2-7 and V is TRBV19; 8 nucleotides align to TRBD1. Germline assignment: CDR1 LNHDA and CDR2 SQIVND (reference sequence). V lost 6 bases and J lost 1; bases outside the gene matches: 5. The CDR3 consists of 14 residues. The CDR3 DNA reads TGTGCCAGTAGCCGAGACAGGGGTTCCTACGAGCAGTACTTC. This gives the protein CASSRDRGSYEQYF.

This rearrangement joins TRBV6-1 to TRBJ1-5; no clear D gene. The CDR3 has 13 amino acids. V lost 2 bases and J lost 6, with 8 bases in between. Germline values: CDR1 MNHNS, CDR2 SASEGT. CDR3: CASSEQSGQPQHF. CDR3 DNA sequence: TGTGCCAGCAGTGAACAGAGCGGTCAGCCCCAGCATTTT.

The CDR3 loop reads CASSLVGTKNIQYF. The DNA for the CDR3 is TGTGCCAGCAGCTTGGTAGGGACCAAAAACATTCAGTACTTC. This chain uses TRBV5-8 with TRBJ2-4; D uncertain. The germline gives CDR1 SGHTS, CDR2 YDEGEE. The CDR3 is 14 residues long. Trimming cost V 0 bases and J 2 bases, with 6 bases left between them.

V and J are TRBV2 and TRBJ1-4, with no clear D. This CDR3 spans 10 amino acids. Germline lookup yields CDR1 SNHLY and CDR2 FYNNEI. Trimming took 9 bases from V and 7 from J, leaving 6 bases between them. The CDR3 coding sequence is TGTGCCAGTTCTCGTGAAAAACTGTTTTTT. It encodes CASSREKLFF.

The chain has TRBV10-1 and TRBJ2-7; 11 nucleotides match TRBD2. CDR3 length equals 15 residues. CDR1 is WNHNN, CDR2 SYGVQD, per germline (reference sequence). V was pared by 5 bases and J by 2 bases, with 5 bases of the junction left unmatched. The CDR3 region has the DNA TGCGCCAGCAGTTCTGGGACTAGCGGAACCTACGAGCAGTACTTC. It yields the protein CASSSGTSGTYEQYF.

The rearrangement uses TRBV27 and TRBJ1-3, with TRBD1 matching 9 bases. This CDR3 region has 15 residues. Germline values: CDR1 MNHEY, CDR2 SMNVEV (reference sequence). J gave up 3 bases and V 5 bases, and 5 bases lay outside the gene matches. The CDR3 bases are TGTGCCAGCAGTACGGACAGGGGTGGTGGAAACACCATATATTTT. Translated: CASSTDRGGGNTIYF.

The chain combines TRBV7-8 with TRBJ2-5; TRBD1 matches at 7 bases. This CDR3 is built from 18 residues. Losses at the gene ends were 4 bases for V and 1 base for J; bases not matched to a gene: 15. The germline V gene encodes CDR1 SGHVS and CDR2 FQNEAQ. In DNA form, the CDR3 reads TGTGCCAGCAGCTCAAGAGGGGCCCGGACAGGACTCCAAGAGACCCAGTACTTC. This codes for CASSSRGARTGLQETQYF. The full variable domain, with the rest looked up from reference TRBV7-8 and TRBJ2-5, is GAGVSQSPRYKVAKRGQDVALRCDPISGHVSLFWYQQALGQGPEFLTYFQNEAQLDKSGLPSDRFFAERPEGSVSTLKIQRTQQEDSAVYLCASSSRGARTGLQETQYFGPGTRLLVL.